This is a list of T cell receptor beta chains from one sample in a study of graft-versus-host responses after intestinal transplantation. Sequencing used immunoSEQ multiplex PCR; TCRdb keeps in-frame clones, though not all of them. The table lists tens of thousands of clones, 75% to 95% of them singletons. For these TCRs, the target antigens are not known. The source was unstimulated CD8+ T cells sorted from spleen or lymph node cells, collected before intestinal transplant. These receptors came from a human donor who received an intestinal transplant. The CDR3 runs from the conserved cysteine through the conserved F or W. Fields, in order: J gene, V gene, CDR3 protein.

j_gene: TRBJ2-3; v_gene: TRBV27; CDR3aa: CASSWSGSSTDTQYF
j_gene: TRBJ2-7; v_gene: TRBV7-9; CDR3aa: CASSLAERPLYEQYF
j_gene: TRBJ2-1; v_gene: TRBV18; CDR3aa: CASSPLKDRLNEQFF
j_gene: TRBJ1-6; v_gene: TRBV6-5; CDR3aa: CASGKRDRNSPLHF
j_gene: TRBJ2-3; v_gene: TRBV14; CDR3aa: CASSPTEPRLAGTDTQYF
j_gene: TRBJ2-7; v_gene: TRBV6-6; CDR3aa: CASSQTLAGGETF
j_gene: TRBJ1-2; v_gene: TRBV28; CDR3aa: CASSPQDYYGYTF
j_gene: TRBJ1-3; v_gene: TRBV4-1; CDR3aa: CASSQDDDLNTIYF
j_gene: TRBJ2-3; v_gene: TRBV6-4; CDR3aa: CASSDPGTHSTDTQYF
j_gene: TRBJ1-1; v_gene: TRBV5-6; CDR3aa: CASSLLAEAFF
j_gene: TRBJ2-1; v_gene: TRBV19; CDR3aa: CASSIGWEHNEQFF
j_gene: TRBJ1-3; v_gene: TRBV7-9; CDR3aa: CASNLRGEGNTIYF
j_gene: TRBJ1-3; v_gene: TRBV25-1; CDR3aa: CASSVLTGSLSGNTIYF
j_gene: TRBJ2-2; v_gene: TRBV4-1; CDR3aa: CASSHETGGIGELFF
j_gene: TRBJ1-2; v_gene: TRBV9; CDR3aa: CASSVGQGDYGYTF
j_gene: TRBJ2-1; v_gene: TRBV4-1; CDR3aa: CASSQLGGHEQFF
j_gene: TRBJ2-7; v_gene: TRBV5-1; CDR3aa: CASSIQDVSYEQYF
j_gene: TRBJ1-5; v_gene: TRBV19; CDR3aa: CASSIVGRSYNQPQHF
j_gene: TRBJ2-5; v_gene: TRBV7-9; CDR3aa: CASSLGPPQETQYF
j_gene: TRBJ1-3; v_gene: TRBV7-9; CDR3aa: CASSLNPRILSGNTIYF
j_gene: TRBJ2-7; v_gene: TRBV28; CDR3aa: CASSFGFFYEQYF
j_gene: TRBJ2-7; v_gene: TRBV14; CDR3aa: CASSQEGGYEQYF
j_gene: TRBJ2-7; v_gene: TRBV28; CDR3aa: CASSLFRGPSYEQYF
j_gene: TRBJ1-4; v_gene: TRBV9; CDR3aa: CASSVKGHQGLEKLFF
j_gene: TRBJ2-3; v_gene: TRBV2; CDR3aa: CASSERLDTDTQYF
j_gene: TRBJ1-2; v_gene: TRBV11-2; CDR3aa: CASSGTGGGYTF
j_gene: TRBJ1-2; v_gene: TRBV7-6; CDR3aa: CASSLGDINYGYTF
j_gene: TRBJ1-5; v_gene: TRBV15; CDR3aa: CATSRDLAGNQPQHF
j_gene: TRBJ2-7; v_gene: TRBV28; CDR3aa: CASSLGDRGPLIYEQYF
j_gene: TRBJ1-4; v_gene: TRBV15; CDR3aa: CATSHGQGFNEKLFF
j_gene: TRBJ2-3; v_gene: TRBV12-5; CDR3aa: CASGLNTGGPDTDTQYF
j_gene: TRBJ2-7; v_gene: TRBV4-1; CDR3aa: CASSQEPTTGVSYEQYF
j_gene: TRBJ1-1; v_gene: TRBV9; CDR3aa: CASSPIKMNTEAFF
j_gene: TRBJ2-3; v_gene: TRBV4-1; CDR3aa: CASSQVRVGGVTDTQYF
j_gene: TRBJ2-3; v_gene: TRBV11-2; CDR3aa: CASSPPWGDTQYF
j_gene: TRBJ1-2; v_gene: TRBV6-5; CDR3aa: CASSYQAGNYGYTF
j_gene: TRBJ1-5; v_gene: TRBV19; CDR3aa: CASNTDRGYSNQPQHF
j_gene: TRBJ2-1; v_gene: TRBV2; CDR3aa: CASSEAPRPTGEQFF
j_gene: TRBJ2-7; v_gene: TRBV6-5; CDR3aa: CASSSGTGGYEQYF
j_gene: TRBJ1-5; v_gene: TRBV4-1; CDR3aa: CASSPGVWQPQHF
j_gene: TRBJ2-7; v_gene: TRBV18; CDR3aa: CASSEDREYEQYF
j_gene: TRBJ2-2; v_gene: TRBV9; CDR3aa: CASSVVPSSGGQTGELFF
j_gene: TRBJ2-1; v_gene: TRBV6-5; CDR3aa: CASSGLAVGNEQFF
j_gene: TRBJ1-1; v_gene: TRBV6-1; CDR3aa: CASIPPDGFEAFF
j_gene: TRBJ2-1; v_gene: TRBV6-5; CDR3aa: CASSYSFWDNEQFF
j_gene: TRBJ1-4; v_gene: TRBV19; CDR3aa: CASSIDAADRGGKLFF
j_gene: TRBJ2-7; v_gene: TRBV6-1; CDR3aa: CASSEAPAGWFKVSEYF
j_gene: TRBJ2-3; v_gene: TRBV11-2; CDR3aa: CASSPPEMADTQYF
j_gene: TRBJ1-1; v_gene: TRBV7-9; CDR3aa: CASSLPRGDTEAFF
j_gene: TRBJ2-7; v_gene: TRBV6-5; CDR3aa: CASSSTPGIVPYEQYF
j_gene: TRBJ1-2; v_gene: TRBV7-9; CDR3aa: CASSLRGDYGYTF
j_gene: TRBJ1-1; v_gene: TRBV2; CDR3aa: CASTGNTEAFF
j_gene: TRBJ2-3; v_gene: TRBV11-2; CDR3aa: CASSLIRSSTDTQYF
j_gene: TRBJ2-5; v_gene: TRBV5-1; CDR3aa: CASSLTGQAGRTQYF
j_gene: TRBJ2-1; v_gene: TRBV7-9; CDR3aa: CASSHRDRFYNEQFF
j_gene: TRBJ2-1; v_gene: TRBV11-2; CDR3aa: CASTRTSGSPSSYNEQFF
j_gene: TRBJ2-3; v_gene: TRBV7-3; CDR3aa: CASSSTSAGTMDTQYF
j_gene: TRBJ2-3; v_gene: TRBV9; CDR3aa: CASSVGSGQGVGTDTQYF
j_gene: TRBJ2-1; v_gene: TRBV7-3; CDR3aa: CASSSIAGYYNEQFF